The 20 T cell receptor beta chains reported below all come from one sample, sequenced in a study of blood T cells in healthy people across ages. Combining a sample-barcoded 5' primer with a J-beta primer mix, a second PCR ran for about 7 to 11 cycles. TCRdb recomputed calls from the 5' RACE reads with MiXCR, one row per CDR3 protein. The sample shows fewer than 650,000 distinct CDR3 sequences, 27% of them seen only once. The sample was also linked to a second study, of T cells of mothers and their children.

Sample: blood. These receptors all stem from a boy aged 2-15 years in good health.

V gene TRBV27 combines with J gene TRBJ1-2, with 7 bases lining up with TRBD1. Unmatched junction bases numbered 6, after V lost 3 bases and J lost 8 bases. Germline CDR1 and CDR2: MNHEY and SMNVEV (reference sequence). CDR3 length equals 13 residues. CDR3 nucleotide sequence: TGTGCCAGCAGTTTTGGGCAGGGGGTCGGCTACACCTTC. Translated: CASSFGQGVGYTF.

This clonotype was observed once. V gene TRBV5-4 combines with J gene TRBJ1-2; 9 positions match TRBD1. The V segment lost 3 bases and the J segment 4 bases; nucleotides outside the gene matches: 4. This CDR3 region has 14 residues. Germline CDR1 reads SGHNT; CDR2 reads YYREEE (reference sequence). The DNA of the CDR3 is TGTGCCAGCAGCTCCCGGGACAGGGTCTATGGCTACACCTTC. Translated: CASSSRDRVYGYTF. Full variable domain (remainder filled in from reference TRBV5-4 and TRBJ1-2): ETGVTQSPTHLIKTRGQQVTLRCSSQSGHNTVSWYQQALGQGPQFIFQYYREEENGRGNFPPRFSGLQFPNYSSELNVNALELDDSALYLCASSSRDRVYGYTFGSGTRLTVV.

The gene calls are TRBV7-8 and TRBJ2-5; no definite D call. Germline CDR1 and CDR2: SGHVS and FQNEAQ. Deletions cut 0 bases from V and 4 bases from J, with 12 bases between. CDR3 length: 15 amino acids. CDR3 protein: CASSLASSFPETQYF. CDR3 DNA: TGTGCCAGCAGCTTAGCGTCAAGCTTCCCAGAGACCCAGTACTTC.

The rearrangement uses TRBV7-2 and TRBJ2-1; 11 bases are a match to TRBD2. Germline CDR1 and CDR2: SGHTA and FQGNSA. This CDR3 is built from 16 residues. With V trimmed by 5 bases and J by 9 bases, 12 bases remained unmatched. The CDR3 DNA sequence: TGTGCCAGCAGCCCCACCCGGCTAGCGGGAGGTCGTGAGCAGTTCTTC. Amino acids: CASSPTRLAGGREQFF.

This chain uses TRBV20-1 with TRBJ2-5, with 13 bases lining up with TRBD2. The J call is doubtful: the DNA matches TRBJ2-7 better. The CDR3 has 19 residues. Germline V gene lookup returns CDR1 DFQATT and CDR2 SNEGSKA (reference sequence). The CDR3 is CSASTDPMGLAGTSYEQYF. CDR3 coding DNA: TGCAGTGCTAGTACGGACCCCATGGGACTAGCGGGAACCTCCTACGAGCAGTACTTC.

This clonotype was observed a handful of times. The J gene is TRBJ2-1, the V gene TRBV5-1; D gene uncertain. V was pared by 0 bases and J by 9 bases, with 4 bases between. The germline CDR1 and CDR2 sequences are SGHRS and YFSETQ. The length of the CDR3 is 11 residues. CDR3 region: CASSLGTEQFF. The DNA for the CDR3 is TGCGCCAGCAGCTTGGGGACTGAGCAGTTCTTC.

This rearrangement joins TRBV5-6 to TRBJ1-2, with 7 bases aligning to TRBD1. The CDR3 has 16 amino acids. V lost 4 bases to trimming and J lost 5 bases; unmatched junction nucleotides: 14. Germline V gene data show CDR1 as SGHDT and CDR2 as YYEEEE. CDR3 DNA sequence: TGTGCCAGCAGCACCGGACAGGTCGACTGGGGGTATGGCTACACCTTC. It is translated as CASSTGQVDWGYGYTF.

The sample holds a few counts of this clonotype. The chain uses TRBV4-1 and TRBJ2-2, with TRBD2 matching over 8 bases. After removal of 1 base from V and 4 bases from J, the junction contained 5 bases not matched to a gene. Germline CDR1 is MGHRA and CDR2 is YSYEKL. The length of the CDR3 is 16 residues. Here the CDR3 reads CASSQAGGPSTGELFF. The CDR3 DNA is TGCGCCAGCAGCCAAGCGGGAGGGCCTTCCACCGGGGAGCTGTTTTTT.

The chain links TRBV20-1 to TRBJ2-3; D is uncertain. Germline CDR1 is DFQATT and CDR2 is SNEGSKA (reference sequence). With 1 base removed from V and 2 bases from J, the gap between germline ends came to 7 bases. The CDR3 loop spans 13 amino acids. The CDR3 protein is CSARVTLTDTQYF. CDR3 bases: TGCAGTGCTAGAGTTACCCTCACAGATACGCAGTATTTT.

The genes are TRBV5-1 and TRBJ2-5; no clear D. V was clipped by 0 bases and J by 1 base, with 10 bases between them. CDR3 size: 15 residues. Germline-derived CDR1 and CDR2 are SGHRS and YFSETQ. The CDR3 sequence: CASSLVSRTQETQYF. The CDR3 bases are TGCGCCAGCAGCTTGGTTTCTAGGACCCAAGAGACCCAGTACTTC.

The rearrangement links TRBV7-9 to TRBJ1-2; D gene unclear. Germline V CDR1 and CDR2: SEHNR, FQNEAQ (reference sequence). This CDR3 is built from 14 residues. Trimming removed 5 bases at V and 2 bases at J, with 12 bases between. This CDR3 reads CASSGQYPNYGYTF. Written as DNA, the CDR3 is TGTGCCAGCAGCGGGCAGTATCCGAACTATGGCTACACCTTC.

The rearrangement uses TRBV6-6 and TRBJ2-3; 8 nucleotides agree with TRBD2. V lost 1 base and J lost 2; bases outside the gene matches: 5. The CDR3 spans 16 residues. The germline V gene has CDR1 MNHNY and CDR2 SVGAGI (reference sequence). For the CDR3, the DNA is TGTGCCAGCAGTTACTGGACTAGCCGGAACACAGATACGCAGTATTTT. Its protein is CASSYWTSRNTDTQYF.

There are a few counts of this clonotype. This chain joins TRBV29-1 and TRBJ2-1; a possible D gene is TRBD1 (5 bases). TRBJ2-7 explains the end of the DNA better; the J call may be wrong. The CDR3 totals 13 residues. Germline V gene sequence: CDR1 SQVTM, CDR2 ANQGSEA. CDR3 region: CSVETEQDYEQYF. The CDR3 DNA sequence: TGCAGCGTGGAAACCGAACAGGACTACGAGCAGTACTTC.

The chain is built from TRBV12-3 or TRBV12-4 and TRBJ2-5; 12 bases are a match to TRBD2. The end of the DNA aligns better with TRBJ2-1, so the J call may be wrong. The CDR3 spans 17 residues. The DNA for the CDR3 is TGTGCCAGCAGTTTACTAGCGGGGGGGCCAGCGGTCTATGAGCAGTTCTTC. This sequence encodes CASSLLAGGPAVYEQFF.

This chain uses TRBV5-1 with TRBJ2-3, with TRBD1 identical over 7 bases. After removal of 4 bases from V and 0 bases from J, the junction contained 5 bases not matched to a gene. CDR3 length equals 15 residues. Germline V gene lookup returns CDR1 SGHRS and CDR2 YFSETQ. This CDR3 reads CASSKMGQSTDTQYF. CDR3 DNA sequence: TGCGCCAGCAGCAAAATGGGACAGAGCACAGATACGCAGTATTTT. The full variable domain, with the rest looked up from reference TRBV5-1 and TRBJ2-3, is KAGVTQTPRYLIKTRGQQVTLSCSPISGHRSVSWYQQTPGQGLQFLFEYFSETQRNKGNFPGRFSGRQFSNSRSEMNVSTLELGDSALYLCASSKMGQSTDTQYFGPGTRLTVL.

The chain employs TRBV19 and TRBJ1-2; 7 bases are shared with TRBD1. V shed 5 bases and J 5 bases; nucleotides not matched to a gene: 2. The germline V gene has CDR1 LNHDA and CDR2 SQIVND (reference sequence). The CDR3 is made up of 12 amino acids. The DNA of the CDR3 is TGTGCCAGTAGTGGACAGGTTTATGGCTACACCTTC. Amino acid sequence: CASSGQVYGYTF.

A few counts support this clonotype. The chain uses TRBV20-1 and TRBJ2-1; the match to TRBD1 covers 9 bases. Germline V gene lookup returns CDR1 DFQATT and CDR2 SNEGSKA (reference sequence). The CDR3 runs 13 residues. The V gene end was trimmed by 5 bases and the J gene end by 5 bases; junction bases not matched to a gene: 4. The CDR3 nucleotides are TGCAGTGCTTTCCGGGACAGGGACAATGAGCAGTTCTTC. Its protein product is CSAFRDRDNEQFF.

Only a few counts were recorded for this clonotype. The rearrangement joins TRBV7-2 to TRBJ2-7; TRBD2 agrees at 15 bases. V shed 4 bases and J 7 bases; nucleotides not matched to a gene: 5. This CDR3 has 15 amino acids. Germline CDR1 and CDR2: SGHTA and FQGNSA. The CDR3 sequence is CASSSRTSGREEQYF. CDR3 coding DNA: TGTGCCAGCAGCTCCCGGACTAGCGGGAGGGAGGAGCAGTACTTC.

This chain joins TRBV29-1 and TRBJ2-5, with no clear D. Trimming cost V 6 bases and J 5 bases, with 10 bases left between them. The CDR3 contains 11 residues. Germline lookup yields CDR1 SQVTM and CDR2 ANQGSEA. CDR3 sequence reads: CSVPLMETQYF. CDR3 in DNA: TGCAGCGTCCCCCTTATGGAGACCCAGTACTTC. Combining the CDR3 with reference TRBV29-1 and TRBJ2-5 gives the whole variable domain SAVISQKPSRDICQRGTSLTIQCQVDSQVTMMFWYRQQPGQSLTLIATANQGSEATYESGFVIDKFPISRPNLTFSTLTVSNMSPEDSSIYLCSVPLMETQYFGPGTRLLVL.

This clonotype was detected a few times. The rearrangement links TRBV12-3 or TRBV12-4 to TRBJ1-5; D is unresolved. This CDR3 comprises 16 residues. V gave up 0 bases and J gave up 0 bases, with 9 bases separating them. The CDR3 sequence: CASSLALRDSNQPQHF. The DNA for the CDR3 is TGTGCCAGCAGTTTAGCGCTGCGGGATAGCAATCAGCCCCAGCATTTT.